This entry concerns a single TCR beta chain. Its antigen is still unknown. No base qualities exist here, and no much larger clone lies one base off it. The library relied on the immunoSEQ multiplex PCR assay. What TCRdb holds here is the immuneACCESS table cut down to in-frame rearrangements. Part of the clones is not present; checked against another copy, under half of the missing clones reflect an unresolved V gene, and the others are unexplained. This sample has 230,000 or so clones in its table, and about 95% of those were observed once. The top ten constitute approximately 1.6% of the sample. This record comes from a study of control samples from healthy donors and cancer patients (dated by TCRdb to about 2020). The germline ends are 6 bases apart after V is trimmed by 5 bases and J by 1 base. The CDR3 has 13 amino acids, counting the end cysteine and phenylalanine. Only the CDR3 DNA is retained, 39 bases long and in frame from the first base. CDR1 and CDR2 (LNHDA, SQIVND) derive from the germline V gene (reference sequence).

The chain was built from TRBV19 and TRBJ1-3; the D gene is unclear. This TCR came from a man aged 45-60 years in good health. Material for sequencing was blood. The nucleotide sequence reads TGTGCCAGTAGTGCCCTTTCTGGAAACACCATATATTTT. It codes for CASSALSGNTIYF.